What follows are 3 T cell receptor beta chains derived from one specimen sequenced in a study of response to subunit inactivated influenza vaccine. One entry per CDR3 protein results from TCRdb running MiXCR on the RT-PCR reads. Of over 150,000 distinct CDR3 sequences in the sample, around 9% were seen once. Sequenced here: non-naive T cells sorted from PBMCs, sampled on the day of vaccination. Every receptor here comes from a middle-aged man who received an inactivated influenza vaccine.

The chain uses TRBV6-1 and TRBJ2-2; D is unclear. The V gene lost 1 base and the J gene lost 3 bases, with 6 bases spanning the gap. Germline CDR1 and CDR2: MNHNS and SASEGT. This CDR3 has 14 residues. The CDR3 nucleotides are TGTGCCAGCAGTGAAGGTAGATACACCGGGGAGCTGTTTTTT. It yields the protein CASSEGRYTGELFF.

This clonotype came up a few times. The chain links TRBV10-2 to TRBJ1-5; D might be TRBD1 (5 bases). Per germline, CDR1 WSHSY and CDR2 SAAADI. Trimming took 3 bases from V and 1 from J, leaving 7 bases between them. The CDR3 is 14 residues long. CDR3 coding DNA: TGCGCCAGCAGTGACAGGACAAGCAATCAGCCCCAGCATTTT. Residues: CASSDRTSNQPQHF.

V and J are TRBV6-2 or TRBV6-3 and TRBJ2-7, with 9 bases lining up with TRBD2. Germline CDR1 MNHEY, CDR2 SVGEGT. The length of the CDR3 is 15 residues. V was pared by 5 bases and J by 6 bases, with 11 bases of the junction left unmatched. The CDR3 DNA is TGTGCCAGCAGTCCCATTAGCGGGAGATTGCGCGAGCAGTACTTC. Its translation: CASSPISGRLREQYF.